These 24 T cell receptor beta chains were all obtained from the same sample, sequenced in a study of T cell repertoires in cytomegalovirus infection (dated by TCRdb to the late 2010s). This sample was sequenced with an Illumina HiSeq 1500. The public reads were reprocessed in TCRdb via fastp at Q25 and MiXCR, keeping in-frame beta chains. Rows merge per CDR3 protein into single entries with the most common DNA and genes. This sample has around 450,000 distinct CDR3 sequences in its table, and roughly a third of those were observed once. The ten largest clonotypes hold roughly an eighth of the sample. The sequencing sample was made of PBMCs. The receptors were gathered from a human donor in good health (CMV status not recorded). Some clones in this sample may be carry-over from other donors' samples.

This clonotype has a handful of counts. The gene calls are TRBV7-6 and TRBJ2-2; D not certain. Germline CDR1 reads SGHVS; CDR2 reads FNYEAQ. The V gene lost 2 bases and the J gene lost 0 bases, with 7 bases spanning the gap. The CDR3 contains 15 residues. CDR3 DNA: TGTGCCAGCAGCTTATTACTAACGAACACCGGGGAGCTGTTTTTT. Translation gives CASSLLLTNTGELFF.

This clonotype was seen more than once but under ten times. The DNA for the CDR3 is TGTGCCAGTAGTTGGGAACGGGTGAGCAATCAGCCCCAGCATTTT. It specifies CASSWERVSNQPQHF. The chain carries TRBV19 and TRBJ1-5; the D is unclear. Germline V gene sequence: CDR1 LNHDA, CDR2 SQIVND (reference sequence). V lost 5 bases and J 1 base, leaving 12 bases between the germline ends. This CDR3 contains 15 residues.

As to this clonotype: At one end the junction does not follow the germline gene, possibly because of a read error. The rearrangement uses TRBV28 and TRBJ1-1; 7 nucleotides line up with TRBD1. The CDR3 extends over 15 amino acids. Germline V gene lookup returns CDR1 MDHEN and CDR2 SYDVKM. CDR3 sequence (DNA): TGTGCCAGCAGTTCCAGACAGGGCTTAAACACTGAAGATTTCTTT. Protein: CASSSRQGLNTEDFF.

As regards this clonotype: Compared with germline, one end of the junction differs, possibly owing to a read error. This sequence joins TRBV5-1 and TRBJ1-1, with D tentatively TRBD1 (6 bases). CDR1 is SGHRS and CDR2 is YFSETQ in the germline V gene. The CDR3 has 14 residues. The CDR3 sequence is CANSLPDRGTEAFF. CDR3 sequence (DNA): TGCGCCAACAGCCTACCGGACAGAGGGACTGAAGCTTTCTTT.

The V gene is TRBV19, the J gene TRBJ1-2; possibly TRBD1 for D (5 bases). The V end was cut by 0 bases, the J end by 4 bases, with 12 bases between. Germline V gene lookup returns CDR1 LNHDA and CDR2 SQIVND (reference sequence). The CDR3 covers 15 residues. CDR3 region: CASSIDQQVPYGYTF. DNA of the CDR3: TGTGCCAGTAGTATAGATCAACAGGTACCCTATGGCTACACCTTC.

This clonotype was seen only a few times. This sequence joins TRBV7-2 and TRBJ2-7, with D maybe TRBD2 (5 bases). V lost 5 bases and J 4 bases, leaving 12 bases between the germline ends. The CDR3 contains 13 residues. Germline lookup yields CDR1 SGHTA and CDR2 FQGNSA. CDR3 sequence reads: CASSRDLSYEQYF. The DNA for the CDR3 is TGTGCCAGCAGCCGGGATCTTTCTTACGAGCAGTACTTC.

J is TRBJ2-1 and V is TRBV10-2; no reliable D call. V lost 0 bases and J 6 bases, leaving 9 bases between the germline ends. Germline V lookup: CDR1 WSHSY, CDR2 SAAADI. The CDR3 sequence is 14 residues long. The CDR3 DNA follows: TGCGCCAGCAGTGAGTCGGGTAGTTTCAATGAGCAGTTCTTC. It specifies CASSESGSFNEQFF.

This clonotype showed up many times. The chain is built from TRBV6-4 and TRBJ2-3; 7 nucleotides agree with TRBD2. After removal of 6 bases from V and 3 bases from J, the junction contained 9 bases not matched to a gene. The CDR3 runs to 15 residues. The germline V gene encodes CDR1 MRHNA and CDR2 SNTAGT. CDR3 coding DNA: TGTGCCAGCAGCCTCAGCGGGGCGGCTACAGATACGCAGTATTTT. Protein product: CASSLSGAATDTQYF.

The V gene is TRBV7-9, the J gene TRBJ2-2; D may correspond to TRBD1 or TRBD2 (5 bases each). CDR1 is SEHNR and CDR2 is FQNEAQ in the germline V gene (reference sequence). The V and J ends lost 1 base and 1 base respectively, with 22 bases between them. This CDR3 has 20 amino acids. As DNA, the CDR3 is TGTGCCAGCAGCTTAGGCAAACCGGGACGGGTCGCGGGGAACACCGGGGAGCTGTTTTTT. This translates into CASSLGKPGRVAGNTGELFF.

J is TRBJ2-1 and V is TRBV6-8; a possible D gene is TRBD2 (6 bases). The ends were cut back, 0 bases at V and 6 bases at J, with 12 bases in the middle. This CDR3 spans 15 amino acids. Germline CDR1 MNHGY, CDR2 SAAAGT. The CDR3 reads CASSYSGTSTNEQFF. In DNA, the CDR3 is TGTGCCAGCAGTTACTCCGGGACTTCTACCAATGAGCAGTTCTTC.

This chain links TRBV19 with TRBJ2-2; TRBD1 aligns across 11 bases. CDR1 and CDR2 from the germline V gene are LNHDA and SQIVND (reference sequence). The CDR3 has 17 residues. The ends lost 0 bases at V and 4 bases at J; junction bases unmatched: 4. This CDR3 reads CASSIDPGTGGTGELFF. CDR3 bases: TGTGCCAGTAGTATAGACCCCGGGACAGGGGGCACCGGGGAGCTGTTTTTT.

The table lists this clonotype with many counts. The rearrangement links TRBV5-6 to TRBJ2-4; the match to TRBD2 covers 12 bases. The germline gives CDR1 SGHDT, CDR2 YYEEEE. This CDR3 has 16 residues. V shed 1 base and J 6 bases; nucleotides not matched to a gene: 5. CDR3 protein: CASSLLAGGSANIQYF. The DNA of the CDR3 is TGTGCCAGCAGCTTGCTAGCGGGGGGGTCCGCAAACATTCAGTACTTC.

This clonotype turned up a few times. The chain has TRBV12-3 or TRBV12-4 and TRBJ1-1; 8 bases fit TRBD1. The CDR3 loop spans 14 amino acids. V dropped 0 bases and J dropped 7; count of bases not matched to a gene: 4. Here the CDR3 reads CASSLARGLSEAFF. CDR3 nucleotide sequence: TGTGCCAGCAGTTTAGCCAGGGGGCTGAGTGAAGCTTTCTTT.

This clonotype was picked up many times. The chain recombines TRBV10-3 with TRBJ2-7; either TRBD1 or TRBD2 may supply D (6 bases each). This CDR3 has 16 amino acids. CDR1 is ENHRY, CDR2 SYGVKD, per germline. The V end lost 0 bases, the J end lost 5 bases, and 17 bases lay between the germline ends. The CDR3 DNA reads as TGTGCCATCAGTGAGTCAACAGGGAGGAGGGGCGACGAGCAGTACTTC. This sequence encodes CAISESTGRRGDEQYF.

This clonotype appeared many times. The chain links TRBV11-2 to TRBJ2-1, with 9 bases matching TRBD1. V lost 2 bases and J lost 5; bases outside the gene matches: 10. The CDR3 runs to 17 residues. CDR1 is SGHAT, CDR2 FQNNGV, per germline. The CDR3 coding sequence is TGTGCCAGCAGCTTACCCCGGGTGGGGACAGGGAACAATGAGCAGTTCTTC. Amino acid sequence: CASSLPRVGTGNNEQFF.

The chain couples TRBV19 to TRBJ1-1, with unresolved D. Trimming took 1 base from V and 1 from J, leaving 16 bases between them. Germline V lookup: CDR1 LNHDA, CDR2 SQIVND (reference sequence). The CDR3 has 17 amino acids. This CDR3 is CASSIGFQEAQNTEAFF. The CDR3 DNA follows: TGTGCCAGTAGTATAGGGTTCCAGGAGGCCCAGAACACTGAAGCTTTCTTT.

On this clonotype: Because the CDR3 is missing its conserved closing phenylalanine or tryptophan, this is likely a read error. The V call is TRBV6-1, the J call TRBJ1-5; D not resolved. CDR3 length: 13 residues. CDR1 is MNHNS, CDR2 SASEGT, per germline. CDR3 sequence: CASNEDTFGPQHL. The CDR3 DNA reads TGTGCCAGCAATGAAGACACATTTGGGCCCCAGCATTTG.

This clonotype appeared a few times. The CDR3 spells CSARPGLADQETQYF. CDR3 in DNA: TGCAGTGCTAGGCCGGGACTAGCGGACCAAGAGACCCAGTACTTC. The J gene is TRBJ2-5, the V gene TRBV20-1; 11 bases are a match to TRBD2. Germline V gene lookup returns CDR1 DFQATT and CDR2 SNEGSKA (reference sequence). The CDR3 is 15 amino acids. The junction had 3 bases not matched to a gene; V was cut back by 3 bases and J by 0 bases.

The chain uses TRBV6-2 or TRBV6-3 and TRBJ2-1, with D perhaps being TRBD1 or TRBD2 (5 bases each). This CDR3 is 15 amino acids long. The germline V and J ends were trimmed by 4 bases and 5 bases, with 15 bases remaining between them. Germline values: CDR1 MNHEY, CDR2 SVGEGT. In DNA form, the CDR3 reads TGTGCCAGCAGTTTGGCCCCGGGACCCAACAATGAGCAGTTCTTC. It translates to CASSLAPGPNNEQFF.

The chain recombines TRBV7-2 with TRBJ2-4, with 10 bases that match TRBD1. CDR3 length equals 14 residues. The trim removed 5 bases at V and 6 bases at J, leaving 4 bases unmatched. Germline CDR1 and CDR2: SGHTA and FQGNSA. The CDR3 DNA follows: TGTGCCAGCAGCCCGAGGGACAGGGGAAACATTCAGTACTTC. As protein: CASSPRDRGNIQYF.

This clonotype appeared a single time. The chain couples TRBV19 to TRBJ2-2, with 7 positions matching TRBD1. This CDR3 has 16 residues. The junction had 6 bases not matched to a gene; V was cut back by 5 bases and J by 0 bases. Germline V lookup: CDR1 LNHDA, CDR2 SQIVND (reference sequence). CDR3 in DNA: TGTGCCAGTAGTGGGACAGAGTTACCGAACACCGGGGAGCTGTTTTTT. Residues: CASSGTELPNTGELFF.

This clonotype was found a few times. V and J are TRBV27 and TRBJ1-5; a weak D match, TRBD1 (5 bases). CDR1 MNHEY and CDR2 SMNVEV come from the germline V gene (reference sequence). This CDR3 contains 13 residues. The germline V and J ends were trimmed by 4 bases and 8 bases, with 12 bases remaining between them. CDR3 in DNA: TGTGCCAGCAGTTGGGACCGGCGGAAGCCCCAGCATTTT. Its protein product is CASSWDRRKPQHF.

To note about this clonotype: This sequence may be a read error, since a much larger clone differs from it by one base. The chain joins TRBV7-9 to TRBJ2-7, with D possibly being TRBD2 (5 bases). The CDR3 length is 15 residues. The V end lost 6 bases, the J end lost 1 base, and 16 bases lay between the germline ends. Germline V gene data show CDR1 as SEHNR and CDR2 as FQNEAQ (reference sequence). The CDR3 is CASRPPGSLSYEQYF. The DNA for the CDR3 is TGTGCCAGCAGGCCCCCGGGGTCTCTTTCCTACGAGCAGTACTTC. The whole variable domain, remainder taken from reference TRBV7-9 and TRBJ2-7, is DTGVSQNPRHKITKRGQNVTFRCDPISEHNRLYWYRQTLGQGPEFLTYFQNEAQLEKSRLLSDRFSAERPKGSFSTLEIQRTEQGDSAMYLCASRPPGSLSYEQYFGPGTRLTVT.

The chain has TRBV12-3 or TRBV12-4 and TRBJ1-4; D gene ambiguous. This CDR3 region has 16 residues. The germline V and J ends were trimmed by 2 bases and 4 bases, with 14 bases remaining between them. The CDR3 sequence: CASSLFGGLLNEKLFF. DNA for the CDR3: TGTGCCAGCAGTTTATTTGGCGGACTGCTTAATGAAAAACTGTTTTTT.